The clone carrying this TCR beta chain was counted ten times or more. Its antigen remains unidentified. These data come from a study of T-cell reconstitution after alpha-beta-depleted transplantation in children. Whole-study results and caveats: Reported findings indicate that, about two months after transplant, alpha-beta T cells came from several hundred expanded clones, which were derived from non-depleted graft cells.

This CDR3 comprises 14 residues. Germline V gene lookup returns CDR1 MNHNS and CDR2 SASEGT. V lost 11 bases, J lost 0 bases, and 7 bases stayed unmatched. Library preparation (for TCRbeta) was performed with unique molecular identifiers. TCRdb reprocessed the PCR reads with MiXCR, giving one entry per CDR3 protein. The repertoire holds 70,000 or so distinct CDR3 sequences, roughly a tenth seen once, with less than 15% in the top ten. The chain couples TRBV6-1 to TRBJ1-1; 9 nucleotides agree with TRBD1. This sequence originates from a boy aged 5 to 17 with acute myeloid leukemia, due to receive a stem cell transplant. Sequenced here: PBMCs, sampled before TCRalphabeta/CD19-depleted stem cell transplant. DNA for the CDR3: TGTGCCGTCACCCGGGACAGGGTGAACACTGAAGCTTTCTTT. Translation: CAVTRDRVNTEAFF.